The T cell receptor beta chain under discussion was sequenced for a study of post-analysis software for immune sequencing data. Study-wide background: Recorded disease courses covered relapsing-remitting, secondary progressive and progressive-relapsing multiple sclerosis. Some patients had no subtype annotation. Study-wide points: The study found TRBV5-6, TRBV5-1 and TRBV20-1 among roughly 5 TRBV segments more frequent in patients than controls.

Prepared libraries of TCR beta cDNA carried unique molecular identifiers. The authors obtained roughly 0.5 million cDNA molecules from approximately 1 to 10 million T cells. MiXCR, applied by TCRdb to the PCR reads, yields one record per CDR3 protein. The sample shows a few hundred thousand distinct CDR3 sequences, roughly 34% of them seen only once. The CDR3 sequence is 14 residues long. Trimming removed 8 bases at V and 0 bases at J, with 14 bases between. Germline V gene lookup returns CDR1 SGHRS and CDR2 YFSETQ. The sample holds a few counts of this clonotype. Its target is not known. This TCR was recovered from a girl aged 2-17 years with multiple sclerosis. Sequenced material: blood. The V call is TRBV5-1, the J call TRBJ1-1, with no clear D. The CDR3 DNA follows: TGCGCCAGTAATAGGGTAGGGCTGAACACTGAAGCTTTCTTT. Amino acid sequence: CASNRVGLNTEAFF.